The 30 T cell receptor beta chains listed next were all sequenced from one sample in a study of regulatory T cells in long-lasting Graves disease. Noted time point: newly diagnosed GD, antithyroid drugs for less than 3 months. PBMCs provided the RNA from which the TCR library was made. Arm-PCR of CDR3 regions with iRepertoire HTBI primers generated TCR beta libraries. From the multiplex PCR reads, TCRdb called clonotypes with MiXCR, one entry per CDR3 protein. The sample yields 680,000 or so distinct CDR3 sequences, about 15% seen once. These records were also assigned to another study, of T cells in Graves' hyperthyroidism and ophthalmopathy.

Source: peripheral blood mononuclear cells (PBMCs), taken at new diagnosis, from a patient treated with antithyroid drugs. The receptors come from a woman in her 30s with Graves disease.

Remarks on this clonotype: This could be a read error, since a much larger clone is one nucleotide away. The rearrangement joins TRBV11-3 to TRBJ2-5; TRBD2 matches 11 bases. The CDR3 consists of 16 residues. Germline CDR1 reads SGHNT; CDR2 reads YENEEA. CDR3 nucleotide sequence: TGTGCCGGCAGCCCCGGGACTAGCGGTCCCCAAGAGACCCAGTACTTC. As protein: CAGSPGTSGPQETQYF.

This clonotype was picked up a small number of times. The chain is built from TRBV10-3 and TRBJ2-7; TRBD1 agrees at 8 bases. CDR1 is ENHRY, CDR2 SYGVKD, per germline. Trimming took 4 bases from V and 4 from J; bases not matched to a gene: 9. CDR3 size: 15 residues. CDR3 sequence: CAISGKQGGSYEQYF. Here the CDR3 DNA reads TGTGCCATCAGTGGAAAACAGGGGGGTTCATACGAGCAGTACTTC.

The V gene is TRBV30, the J gene TRBJ1-6; no clear D gene. This CDR3 has 13 amino acids. CDR1 and CDR2 from the germline V gene are GTSNPN and SVGIG (reference sequence). Trimming left V 1 base short and J 8 bases short, with 9 bases between. In nucleotides, the CDR3 is TGTGCCTGGAGTGGCCCATGGGATTCACCCCTCCACTTT. Protein: CAWSGPWDSPLHF.

In this sample, this clonotype turned up many times. This rearrangement joins TRBV29-1 to TRBJ1-1; 8 nucleotides match TRBD1. The junction had 4 bases not matched to a gene; V was cut back by 5 bases and J by 8 bases. The CDR3 is 11 residues long. Per the germline V gene, CDR1 is SQVTM and CDR2 is ANQGSEA. Written as DNA, the CDR3 is TGCAGCGTTATGGGGACAGGCGAAGCTTTCTTT. This translates into CSVMGTGEAFF.

This chain links TRBV25-1 with TRBJ2-6; D gene uncertain. V was cut by 10 bases and J by 0 bases, with 10 bases left in between. The germline gives CDR1 MGHDK, CDR2 SYGVNS. The CDR3 loop spans 14 amino acids. The CDR3 loop is CATTSSSGANVLTF. In DNA form, the CDR3 reads TGTGCCACCACCTCCAGCTCTGGGGCCAACGTCCTGACTTTC.

This clonotype appeared many times. The rearrangement links TRBV6-1 to TRBJ2-1; D may correspond to TRBD1 or TRBD2 (6 bases each). This CDR3 region has 14 residues. CDR1 MNHNS and CDR2 SASEGT come from the germline V gene. V lost 10 bases and J 0 bases, leaving 13 bases between the germline ends. CDR3 sequence (DNA): TGTGCCATGGGGGGCGGGATCTCCTACAATGAGCAGTTCTTC. Residues: CAMGGGISYNEQFF.

There are many counts of this clonotype. V and J are TRBV24-1 and TRBJ2-1; a weak D match, TRBD2 (6 bases). Germline V CDR1 and CDR2: KGHDR, SFDVKD. V lost 1 base and J lost 2, with 11 bases in between. This CDR3 has 16 amino acids. The CDR3 bases are TGTGCCACCAGTGATTTTGGAGGGAGGCCCTACAATGAGCAGTTCTTC. Its translation: CATSDFGGRPYNEQFF.

The chain carries TRBV5-1 and TRBJ2-6; no clear D gene. The CDR3 is 16 amino acids. Germline V lookup: CDR1 SGHRS, CDR2 YFSETQ. V was cut by 0 bases and J by 4 bases, with 11 bases left in between. The CDR3 bases are TGCGCCAGCAGCTTGGAGTCGGGTGTAGGGGCCAACGTCCTGACTTTC. This translates into CASSLESGVGANVLTF.

This chain joins TRBV7-9 and TRBJ2-4, with a weak D call TRBD1 (6 bases). The CDR3 totals 15 residues. CDR1 is SEHNR, CDR2 FQNEAQ, per germline (reference sequence). Trimming removed 5 bases at V and 3 bases at J, with 14 bases between. CDR3 amino acids: CASSPTGHNKNIQYF. The DNA of the CDR3 is TGTGCCAGCAGCCCGACGGGACACAACAAAAACATTCAGTACTTC.

This clonotype was seen a handful of times. The chain combines TRBV5-1 with TRBJ2-2, with D maybe TRBD1 (6 bases). CDR1 is SGHRS, CDR2 YFSETQ, per germline. This CDR3 spans 14 amino acids. V was shortened by 4 bases and J by 7 bases, with 14 bases between the two germline ends. DNA of the CDR3: TGCGCCAGCAGCCATCAGGGGTTGCACGGGGAGCTGTTTTTT. Amino acids: CASSHQGLHGELFF.

This clonotype was recorded many times. The genes are TRBV20-1 and TRBJ2-7; D gene ambiguous. The CDR3 runs to 14 residues. V lost 3 bases and J 0 bases, leaving 12 bases between the germline ends. Per the germline V gene, CDR1 is DFQATT and CDR2 is SNEGSKA (reference sequence). The CDR3 reads CSASPPGGSYEQYF. DNA for the CDR3: TGCAGTGCTAGTCCCCCAGGTGGCTCCTACGAGCAGTACTTC.

This clonotype was seen a few times. The CDR3 loop reads CASSLSTGGAGGNQPQHF. DNA of the CDR3: TGTGCCAGCAGCTTATCCACAGGGGGGGCAGGGGGGAATCAGCCCCAGCATTTT. V usage is TRBV7-2 and J usage is TRBJ1-5; 8 bases match TRBD1. V lost 2 bases and J lost 4; bases outside the gene matches: 13. Germline assignment: CDR1 SGHTA and CDR2 FQGNSA. The CDR3 has 18 amino acids.

This clonotype was detected only a few times. The chain employs TRBV20-1 and TRBJ2-7; D is perhaps TRBD1 or TRBD2 (5 bases each). The CDR3 extends over 12 amino acids. Per the germline V gene, CDR1 is DFQATT and CDR2 is SNEGSKA (reference sequence). Trimming took off 5 bases at V and 4 bases at J, with 12 bases between the two ends. CDR3 DNA: TGCAGTGCTTCCGGGACGTTATACGAGCAGTACTTC. Translating it yields CSASGTLYEQYF.

V usage is TRBV6-1 and J usage is TRBJ2-2, with 8 nucleotides matching TRBD1. V lost 7 bases and J lost 0; bases outside the gene matches: 4. This CDR3 is built from 15 residues. Germline V gene lookup returns CDR1 MNHNS and CDR2 SASEGT. CDR3: CASTGQVANTGELFF. The CDR3 coding sequence is TGTGCCAGCACGGGACAGGTCGCGAACACCGGGGAGCTGTTTTTT.

At least ten counts were recorded for this clonotype. The chain uses TRBV12-3 or TRBV12-4 and TRBJ1-2; D is unclear. Deletions cut 9 bases from V and 2 bases from J, with 25 bases between. CDR3 size: 17 residues. CDR3 loop: CASGFVLRQDRNYGYTF. For the CDR3, the DNA is TGTGCCAGTGGGTTCGTTTTAAGGCAGGACCGAAACTATGGCTACACCTTC.

The chain couples TRBV29-1 to TRBJ2-2, with D possibly being TRBD2 (6 bases). This CDR3 region has 15 residues. V lost 5 bases and J 10 bases, leaving 23 bases between the germline ends. Germline V gene lookup returns CDR1 SQVTM and CDR2 ANQGSEA. The CDR3 DNA is TGCAGCGTTCAATTGGGACTCGTCGGTTCCGAGGAGCTGTTTTTT. Residues: CSVQLGLVGSEELFF.

This clonotype was detected a few times. The rearrangement joins TRBV7-6 to TRBJ2-2; 11 bases align to TRBD1. The CDR3 is 16 residues long. V trimming: 6 bases; J trimming: 7 bases; junction bases outside the gene matches: 10. Germline CDR1 and CDR2: SGHVS and FNYEAQ. CDR3 protein: CASRLIPGQGGGELFF. In DNA, the CDR3 is TGTGCCAGCAGGCTGATCCCGGGACAGGGGGGCGGGGAGCTGTTTTTT.

This chain connects TRBV7-6 to TRBJ1-5, with 12 bases fitting TRBD1. From germline, CDR1 is SGHVS and CDR2 FNYEAQ. The CDR3 is 15 amino acids. V shed 5 bases, J shed 7 bases, and the junction held 6 bases outside the gene matches. Written as DNA, the CDR3 is TGTGCCAGCAGCCTGGGACAGGGGGCGATCCAGCCCCAGCATTTT. It translates to CASSLGQGAIQPQHF.

This clonotype was seen many times. The chain employs TRBV6-2 or TRBV6-3 and TRBJ1-1; possibly TRBD1 for D (5 bases). The CDR3 sequence is 15 residues long. The germline V gene has CDR1 MNHEY and CDR2 SVGEGT. V dropped 3 bases and J dropped 0 bases, with 11 bases sitting between them. The CDR3 region has the DNA TGTGCCAGCAGTTATCAGGGCAAATTGAACACTGAAGCTTTCTTT. This sequence encodes CASSYQGKLNTEAFF.

Only a few counts were recorded for this clonotype. The chain recombines TRBV15 with TRBJ1-5, with 7 bases matching TRBD1. J gave up 1 base and V 4 bases, and 4 bases lay outside the gene matches. Germline V gene data show CDR1 as LNHNV and CDR2 as YYDKDF (reference sequence). This CDR3 spans 15 amino acids. The CDR3 region is CATSTTGYSNQPQHF. CDR3 DNA sequence: TGTGCCACCAGCACGACAGGGTACAGCAATCAGCCCCAGCATTTT.

The chain carries TRBV5-1 and TRBJ1-2; possible D gene TRBD1, 6 bases. The germline gives CDR1 SGHRS, CDR2 YFSETQ. V was shortened by 5 bases and J by 2 bases, with 10 bases between the two germline ends. The CDR3 runs to 13 residues. The CDR3 sequence: CASSNGQNYGYTF. The CDR3 coding sequence is TGCGCCAGCAGTAACGGACAGAACTATGGCTACACCTTC.

In the case of this clonotype: A much larger clone differs from this one at a single base, so this may be a read error. This sequence joins TRBV5-1 and TRBJ2-7; D call uncertain. Looked up from germline, CDR1 is SGHRS and CDR2 is YFSETQ. CDR3 length equals 15 residues. The chain's CDR3 is CVSKGGALGSYEQYF. CDR3 sequence (DNA): TGCGTCAGCAAAGGTGGCGCCTTGGGCTCCTACGAGCAGTACTTC.

This clonotype was seen a few times. This chain connects TRBV6-5 to TRBJ1-5; 7 bases match TRBD1. CDR1 MNHEY and CDR2 SVGAGI come from the germline V gene. The CDR3 runs 15 residues. V lost 0 bases, J lost 5 bases, and 4 bases stayed unmatched. The CDR3 DNA sequence: TGTGCCAGCAGTTACTCGATTCAGGGGGATCAGCCCCAGCATTTT. Its protein product is CASSYSIQGDQPQHF.

This clonotype was observed at least ten times. This chain connects TRBV11-3 to TRBJ1-1; no definite D call. V lost 6 bases to trimming and J lost 3 bases, with 14 bases between them. The germline gives CDR1 SGHNT, CDR2 YENEEA. The CDR3 runs 14 residues. This chain's CDR3 is CASRKSQVHTEAFF. The CDR3 DNA is TGTGCCAGCAGAAAGTCGCAGGTTCACACTGAAGCTTTCTTT.

This clonotype was observed many times. This rearrangement joins TRBV28 to TRBJ2-5, with TRBD2 matching 9 bases. The ends lost 8 bases at V and 4 bases at J; junction bases unmatched: 2. The CDR3 has 12 residues. CDR1 MDHEN and CDR2 SYDVKM come from the germline V gene. The CDR3 here is CASAGGPETQYF. In DNA form, the CDR3 reads TGTGCCAGCGCGGGGGGGCCAGAGACCCAGTACTTC. The whole variable domain, filled in from reference TRBV28 and TRBJ2-5, reads DVKVTQSSRYLVKRTGEKVFLECVQDMDHENMFWYRQDPGLGLRLIYFSYDVKMKEKGDIPEGYSVSREKKERFSLILESASTNQTSMYLCASAGGPETQYFGPGTRLLVL.

This clonotype was seen many times. The chain employs TRBV20-1 and TRBJ2-5; D may be TRBD1 or TRBD2 (6 bases each). The germline gives CDR1 DFQATT, CDR2 SNEGSKA (reference sequence). CDR3 length: 12 residues. Trimming took 4 bases from V and 1 from J, leaving 7 bases between them. The CDR3 protein is CSATGAQETQYF. CDR3 in DNA: TGCAGTGCTACGGGGGCCCAAGAGACCCAGTACTTC.

This clonotype was counted ten times or more. The J gene is TRBJ2-7, the V gene TRBV24-1; 9 positions agree with TRBD1. Germline CDR1 KGHDR, CDR2 SFDVKD. The trim removed 5 bases at V and 5 bases at J, leaving 3 bases unmatched. The CDR3 spans 13 residues. The CDR3 loop reads CATSGTGVDEQYF. In nucleotides, the CDR3 is TGTGCCACCAGTGGGACAGGGGTCGACGAGCAGTACTTC.

This clonotype was recorded many times. The chain is built from TRBV7-2 and TRBJ1-2; 8 bases agree with TRBD1. Germline CDR1 is SGHTA and CDR2 is FQGNSA. V gave up 6 bases and J gave up 4 bases; unmatched junction bases: 7. The CDR3 totals 14 residues. The DNA for the CDR3 is TGTGCCAGCAGGGCTCAGGGGGCAGGCTATGGCTACACCTTC. This encodes CASRAQGAGYGYTF.

This clonotype was counted a single time. The chain uses TRBV7-8 and TRBJ1-1; D remains ambiguous. Deletions cut 1 base from V and 6 bases from J, with 12 bases between. The CDR3 is 14 amino acids. CDR1 and CDR2 from the germline V gene are SGHVS and FQNEAQ. The CDR3 DNA reads TGTGCCAGCAGCTTAGGGCCGGGGTTGGCTGAAGCTTTCTTT. Its translation is CASSLGPGLAEAFF.

The chain carries TRBV20-1 and TRBJ2-7; no firm D call. Trimming removed 6 bases from V and 2 bases from J, with 17 bases in between. CDR1 is DFQATT and CDR2 is SNEGSKA in the germline V gene (reference sequence). CDR3 length equals 14 residues. The CDR3 DNA is TGCAGTGCGACGGACCCAGCTGGGACCTACGAGCAGTACTTC. As protein: CSATDPAGTYEQYF.